The sequence of this T cell receptor beta chain was determined in a study of Graves' ophthalmopathy and Graves' hyperthyroidism. Germline V gives CDR1 MGHDK, CDR2 SYGVNS. CDR3 length: 12 residues. The authors amplified TCR beta CDR3 regions from RNA transcripts. After a first-round RT-PCR with HTBI primers, a second-round multiplex PCR was run. TCRdb ran MiXCR on the multiplex PCR reads and lists one entry per CDR3 protein. The table includes about 740,000 distinct CDR3 sequences, approximately 40% detected once. Enrollment excluded any patients with other autoimmune diseases, uncontrolled infections, pregnancy or lactation. As regards this clonotype: Mismatch with germline at one junction end may stem from a read error.

The rearrangement uses TRBV25-1 and TRBJ1-6, with 7 bases fitting TRBD1. The specimen sequenced was peripheral blood. The receptor was derived from an adult man with Graves' ophthalmopathy. In DNA form, the CDR3 reads TGTGCCAGCAAGGTTCAGGGGGAGACCCAGTACTTT. Protein sequence: CASKVQGETQYF. Looking up the rest from reference TRBV25-1 and TRBJ1-6 gives the full variable domain: EADIYQTPRYLVIGTGKKITLECSQTMGHDKMYWYQQDPGMELHLIHYSYGVNSTEKGDLSSESTVSRIRTEHFPLTLESARPSHTSQYLCASKVQGETQYFGNGTRLTVT.